This T cell receptor beta chain was obtained from a study of T cells in Graves' hyperthyroidism and ophthalmopathy. Study-wide background: At initial diagnosis, before any treatment had begun, peripheral blood was obtained.

Points from the study as a whole: Most thyroid clonotypes expanded above 0.001 appeared in blood too. The model made its ophthalmopathy prediction, and onset followed a median approximately 6 months later.

Newly diagnosed patients aged 18 to 65 had hyperthyroidism of under 2 months' duration. Authors of the study amplified TCR beta CDR3 regions from RNA transcripts. First-round RT-PCR targeting the TCR CDR3 was performed with the HTBI primer set. TCRdb re-called the multiplex PCR reads through MiXCR, storing one row per CDR3 protein. The sample has around 99,000 distinct CDR3 sequences; about 15% are singletons. The germline V gene encodes CDR1 LNHDA and CDR2 SQIVND (reference sequence). CDR3 length: 14 amino acids. About this clonotype itself: Its antigen is not identified. A junction boundary mismatches the germline segment, possibly from a read error.

The sample comprised blood. This receptor was identified in a woman between 45 and 60 years old with Graves' hyperthyroidism. This chain joins TRBV19 and TRBJ1-5; the match to TRBD1 covers 7 bases. DNA for the CDR3: TGTGCGAGTAATAGAGGGACAGGCAATCAGCCCCAGCATTTT. Protein: CASNRGTGNQPQHF.